The rows below give T cell receptor beta chains drawn from one sample of a study of cytomegalovirus exposure and HLA in healthy donors. Sequenced by immunoSEQ multiplex PCR; TCRdb stores in-frame clones only, minus some. The repertoire holds under 75,000 clones, with 96% as singletons. The sample was PBMCs. The source is a woman aged 18-30 years in good health and CMV-seronegative. Each CDR3 is given with its conserved first and last residue. D genes are given only for firm matches. Clone size is not always given. Where it is, it says once, few, many or a class for expanded clones.

D gene,J gene,clone size,V gene,CDR3 DNA,CDR3 protein
NA,TRBJ2-7,NA,TRBV30,TGTGCCTGGAGTTTCTACTACGAGCAGTACTTC,CAWSFYYEQYF
NA,TRBJ2-1,NA,TRBV18,TGTGCCAGCCACCCCCGACAGGACAATGAGCAGTTCTTC,CASHPRQDNEQFF
NA,TRBJ1-5,NA,TRBV27,TGTGCCAGCAGTTTAGGCCAGGGGTTGGGGCAGCCCCAGCATTTT,CASSLGQGLGQPQHF
NA,TRBJ2-2,NA,TRBV5-4,TGTGCCAGCAGCCCGACAGCCGGGGAGCTGTTTTTT,CASSPTAGELFF
TRBD1,TRBJ1-5,NA,TRBV2,TGTGCCAGCACCTCCACGACAGGGGGCGGATTTGAGCCCCAGCATTTT,CASTSTTGGGFEPQHF
NA,TRBJ1-1,NA,TRBV2,TGTGCCAGCGGGTGGGGGGAGTTGGGGACTGAAGCTTTCTTT,CASGWGELGTEAFF
TRBD2,TRBJ2-1,once,TRBV6-1,TGTGCCAGCAGTCAGATTAGCGGGAGTGGGTATGAGCAGTTCTTC,CASSQISGSGYEQFF
NA,TRBJ1-5,NA,TRBV28,TGTGCCACCGACACAAGCAATCAGCCCCAGCATTTT,CATDTSNQPQHF
NA,TRBJ2-2,NA,TRBV15,TGTGCCACCAGCCTTCCAGGGGCGAACACCGGGGAGCTGTTTTTT,CATSLPGANTGELFF
NA,TRBJ1-4,NA,TRBV25-1,TGTGCCAGCAGTAAGGAAACAGAAATTAATGAAAAACTGTTTTTT,CASSKETEINEKLFF
TRBD1,TRBJ2-7,NA,TRBV11-2,TGTGCCAGCAGCTTAGGGCGAGGACAGGGGAAATACGAGCAGTACTTC,CASSLGRGQGKYEQYF
NA,TRBJ1-3,NA,TRBV27,TGTGCCAGCAGTCCCGAGGGCTTCTCTGGAAACACCATATATTTT,CASSPEGFSGNTIYF
TRBD1,TRBJ2-7,NA,TRBV7-2,TGTGCCAGCAGCCCGGGACAGGGGCCATCCTACGAGCAGTACTTC,CASSPGQGPSYEQYF
TRBD1,TRBJ2-7,NA,TRBV13,TGTGCCAGCAGCCCCCGGGACAGGCAATACGAGCAGTACTTC,CASSPRDRQYEQYF
TRBD2,TRBJ2-3,NA,TRBV2,TGTGCCAGCAGCAACGGGCTAGCGGGAGTAACAGATACGCAGTATTTT,CASSNGLAGVTDTQYF
NA,TRBJ1-2,NA,TRBV27,TGTGCCAGCAGTCTGACAAGCTCTAACTATGGCTACACCTTC,CASSLTSSNYGYTF
NA,TRBJ2-2,NA,TRBV11-2,TGTGCCAGCAGCCCTCTCCGGACTGACACCGGGGAGCTGTTTTTT,CASSPLRTDTGELFF
TRBD2,TRBJ2-1,NA,TRBV18,TGTGCCAGCTCACCTACAGGCGGGAGCTCCTACAATGAGCAGTTCTTC,CASSPTGGSSYNEQFF
TRBD1,TRBJ2-7,NA,TRBV6-1,TGTGCCAGCAAGGGGGCAGGACCCACCCCCGAGCAGTACTTC,CASKGAGPTPEQYF
TRBD1,TRBJ2-2,few,TRBV28,TGTGCCAGCAGATCCGGGACAGGGGCGGTCGGGGAGCTGTTTTTT,CASRSGTGAVGELFF
NA,TRBJ1-5,NA,TRBV30,TGTGCCTGGAGTGTCCGGGGTTCAGGGCCCCAGCATTTT,CAWSVRGSGPQHF
NA,TRBJ2-5,NA,TRBV11-3,TGTGCCAGCAGCTTTGAGGCAGGGCTGGAGACCCAGTACTTC,CASSFEAGLETQYF
TRBD1,TRBJ1-5,once,TRBV7-9,TGTGCCAGCAGCTTAGGGTGGGACAGGGGCCGTCAGCCCCAGCATTTT,CASSLGWDRGRQPQHF
NA,TRBJ1-1,NA,TRBV5-4,TGTGCCAGCAGCTTTCCTCCTCTGGGGGGGAACACTGAAGCTTTCTTT,CASSFPPLGGNTEAFF
NA,TRBJ2-3,NA,TRBV28,TGTGCCAGCAGTTTGAGCCTAGCGACAGATACGCAGTATTTT,CASSLSLATDTQYF
NA,TRBJ2-2,once,TRBV10-3,TGTGCCATCAGTGACTGGCCGGGAAAGAGGGCCGGGGAGCTGTTTTTT,CAISDWPGKRAGELFF
NA,TRBJ2-1,NA,TRBV5-6,TGTGCCAGCAGACCCCGGTCCTCCTACAATGAGCAGTTCTTC,CASRPRSSYNEQFF
TRBD2,TRBJ2-7,NA,TRBV15,TGTGCCACCAGCAGAGGGGGCGGGAGCTCCTACGAGCAGTACTTC,CATSRGGGSSYEQYF
TRBD2,TRBJ2-1,NA,TRBV4-3,TGCGCCAGCAGCCAAGATCCCCTCCTAGCGGGGGCAAACAATGAGCAGTTCTTC,CASSQDPLLAGANNEQFF
TRBD1,TRBJ2-1,NA,TRBV13,TGTGCCAGCAGCTCCCGGGACAGGGGCCTCCCTATGTATGAGCAGTTCTTC,CASSSRDRGLPMYEQFF
NA,TRBJ2-7,NA,TRBV15,TGTGCCACCAGCAGGGATGCAGGCTCCTACGAGCAGTACTTC,CATSRDAGSYEQYF
TRBD2,TRBJ2-2,NA,TRBV28,TGTGCCAGCAGTTTGGGGCAGCGGGGTACCGGGGAGCTGTTTTTT,CASSLGQRGTGELFF
TRBD1,TRBJ1-5,NA,TRBV9,TGTGCCAACACAGGGGTGGGACAGCCCCAGCATTTT,CANTGVGQPQHF
TRBD1,TRBJ1-4,NA,TRBV25-1,TGTGCCAGCAGCACGGGACAGGGGGGACCAAATGAAAAACTGTTTTTT,CASSTGQGGPNEKLFF
TRBD2,TRBJ2-3,NA,TRBV19,TGTGCCAGTAGTCCCCAGCGGGGCTGGGGAACAGATACGCAGTATTTT,CASSPQRGWGTDTQYF
TRBD1,TRBJ1-5,NA,TRBV4-3,TGCGCCAGCAGCCCCCTGGCAGGGGGCCCCTATAGCAATCAGCCCCAGCATTTT,CASSPLAGGPYSNQPQHF
NA,TRBJ1-2,NA,TRBV23-1,TGCGCCAGCAGCCCTAGATCGAGGGGCTACACCTTC,CASSPRSRGYTF
TRBD1,TRBJ2-7,NA,TRBV29-1,TGCAGCGTTGAACGGCGACAGGGTTTCTACGAGCAGTACTTC,CSVERRQGFYEQYF
TRBD1,TRBJ1-2,NA,TRBV7-9,TGTGCCAGCAGCCCCCGGACCGGGACAGGGGCTTGGGGCTACACCTTC,CASSPRTGTGAWGYTF
NA,TRBJ2-2,NA,TRBV11-3,TGTGCCAGCAGCCTTCTGGGAGTTGGCACCGGGGAGCTGTTTTTT,CASSLLGVGTGELFF
NA,TRBJ2-3,NA,TRBV12-5,TGTGCTAGTGGTTTGAAAGTGGGGCCACAGAATACGCAGTATTTT,CASGLKVGPQNTQYF
NA,TRBJ2-7,NA,TRBV6-5,TGTGCCAGCAGTTACCCCCCCGGGGAGCAGTACTTC,CASSYPPGEQYF
TRBD1,TRBJ1-3,NA,TRBV18,TGTGCCAGCTCGGCCGGGACAGCTGGAAACACCATATATTTT,CASSAGTAGNTIYF
TRBD1,TRBJ1-2,NA,TRBV2,TGTGCCAGCAGACAAAAACCTGGGACAGCGAACTATGGCTACACCTTC,CASRQKPGTANYGYTF
NA,TRBJ1-1,once,TRBV13,TGTGCCAGCAGCTTCCCTCCTTGGGGCCAGACTCCTGAAGCTTTCTTT,CASSFPPWGQTPEAFF
TRBD1,TRBJ1-2,once,TRBV28,TGTGCCAGCAGTTTGTGGGACAGCCCGAACTATGGCTACACCTTC,CASSLWDSPNYGYTF
NA,TRBJ2-3,NA,TRBV2,TGTGCCATGCAGCGCCCCGTAAGAGGGGGGGGCACAGATACGCAGTATTTT,CAMQRPVRGGGTDTQYF
TRBD1,TRBJ2-5,NA,TRBV6-5,TGTGCCAGCAGTTCCGGACAGGAGCAAGAGACCCAGTACTTC,CASSSGQEQETQYF
TRBD1,TRBJ2-7,NA,TRBV7-9,TGTGCCAGCAGCGCCTACCCGGGACAGGGTTCCGAGCAGTACTTC,CASSAYPGQGSEQYF
TRBD2,TRBJ2-1,NA,TRBV7-9,TGTGCCAGCAGCTTTGGGTTCCAGCGGGGGGCCCCCGGGGATGAGCAGTTCTTC,CASSFGFQRGAPGDEQFF
TRBD2,TRBJ2-3,NA,TRBV4-3,TGCGCCAGCAGCCGTACCTGGCTAGCGGGGGTAGATAGGACAGATACGCAGTATTTT,CASSRTWLAGVDRTDTQYF
NA,TRBJ2-2,NA,TRBV5-1,TGCGCCAGCAGCCAGGGCCCCGGCGGGGAGCTGTTTTTT,CASSQGPGGELFF